This T cell receptor (beta chain) was sequenced for a study of shared clonotypes between healthy human individuals. Deletions cut 4 bases from V and 2 bases from J, with 11 bases between. Germline-derived CDR1 and CDR2 are MGHDK and SYGVNS. There are 14 residues in the CDR3. Measured with immunoSEQ multiplex PCR; TCRdb has only the in-frame clones, and not every one. The data contain around 750,000 clones, roughly 70% of them singletons. V usage is TRBV25-1 and J usage is TRBJ1-2; D gene uncertain. Sequenced sample: memory CD4+ T cells sorted from blood. As for subset: CD45RA-negative fraction. This clonotype originated in a woman aged 30 to 39 in good health. CDR3 DNA: TGTGCCAGCAGTGTGGACGGATTCAACTATGGCTACACCTTC. Translating gives CASSVDGFNYGYTF.